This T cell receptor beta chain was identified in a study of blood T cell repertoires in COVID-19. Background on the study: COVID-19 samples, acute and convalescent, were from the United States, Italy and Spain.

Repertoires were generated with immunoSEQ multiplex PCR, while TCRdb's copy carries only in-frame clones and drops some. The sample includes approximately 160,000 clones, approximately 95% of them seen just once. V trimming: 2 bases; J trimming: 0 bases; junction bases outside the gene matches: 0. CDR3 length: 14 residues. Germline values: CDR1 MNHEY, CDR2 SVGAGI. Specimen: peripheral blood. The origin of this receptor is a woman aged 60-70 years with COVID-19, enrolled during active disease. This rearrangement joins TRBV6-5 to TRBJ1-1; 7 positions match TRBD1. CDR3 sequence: CASSYDRVNTEAFF. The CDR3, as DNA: TGTGCCAGCAGTTACGACAGGGTGAACACTGAAGCTTTCTTT.